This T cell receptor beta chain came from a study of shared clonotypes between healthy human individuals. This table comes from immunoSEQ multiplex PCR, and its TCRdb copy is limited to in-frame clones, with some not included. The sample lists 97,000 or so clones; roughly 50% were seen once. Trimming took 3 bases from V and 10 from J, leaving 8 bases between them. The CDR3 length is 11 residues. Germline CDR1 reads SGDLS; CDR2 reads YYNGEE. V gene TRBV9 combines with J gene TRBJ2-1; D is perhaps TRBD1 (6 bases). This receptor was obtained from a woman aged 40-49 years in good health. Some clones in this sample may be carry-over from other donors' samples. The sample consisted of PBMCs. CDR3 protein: CASSATGEQFF. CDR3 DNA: TGTGCCAGCAGCGCCACAGGGGAGCAGTTCTTC.